Below are 29 T cell receptor beta chains sequenced from a single sample in a study of shared clonotypes between healthy human individuals. Libraries were prepared by immunoSEQ multiplex PCR; TCRdb keeps only in-frame clonotypes and omits some of them. The repertoire has around 1.9 million clones, just under 95% of them found once; the top ten carry under 2%. Positively selected for CCR7, the CD45RO-negative cells used as naive CD8 cells excluded terminally differentiated effector memory CD45RA+ cells. The sample taken for sequencing was naive CD8+ T cells from PBMCs. These receptors were collected from a man between 18 and 35 years old in good health. Some clones in this sample may be carry-over from other donors' samples.

The rearrangement uses TRBV9 and TRBJ2-2; the D is unclear. This CDR3 region has 14 residues. The V gene's germline CDR1 is SGDLS and CDR2 YYNGEE. The V end lost 0 bases, the J end lost 3 bases, and 6 bases lay between the germline ends. For the CDR3, the DNA is TGTGCCAGCAGCGTAGAACAGCACACCGGGGAGCTGTTTTTT. Translating gives CASSVEQHTGELFF.

The chain links TRBV27 to TRBJ2-7, with TRBD1 identical over 9 bases. Trimming at V came to 5 bases and at J to 2 bases, leaving 7 bases not matched to a gene. This CDR3 region has 15 residues. The germline gives CDR1 MNHEY, CDR2 SMNVEV (reference sequence). CDR3 residues: CASSPSWTGAYEQYF. The CDR3 DNA is TGTGCCAGCAGTCCAAGCTGGACAGGGGCCTACGAGCAGTACTTC.

This clone has a single count. The chain links TRBV7-9 to TRBJ1-5; 9 bases match TRBD1. Germline trimming cut 5 bases from V and 0 bases from J; bases unmatched to any gene: 2. Germline V gives CDR1 SEHNR, CDR2 FQNEAQ (reference sequence). The CDR3 loop spans 15 amino acids. CDR3 nucleotides: TGTGCCAGCAGCCCGACAGGGGGTAGCAATCAGCCCCAGCATTTT. It yields the protein CASSPTGGSNQPQHF.

V is TRBV19 and J is TRBJ2-7; D gene ambiguous. The CDR3 is 15 residues long. V gave up 0 bases and J gave up 4 bases, with 13 bases separating them. Germline V gene data show CDR1 as LNHDA and CDR2 as SQIVND (reference sequence). In nucleotides, the CDR3 is TGTGCCAGTAGTATAGATCGCCCGTCTGCGTACGAGCAGTACTTC. Translated: CASSIDRPSAYEQYF.

V is TRBV6-5 and J is TRBJ2-5; TRBD1 or TRBD2 may be the D gene (6 bases each). TRBJ2-7 explains the end of the DNA better; the J call may be wrong. The CDR3 is 14 amino acids. Germline V gene sequence: CDR1 MNHEY, CDR2 SVGAGI. Here the CDR3 reads CASSYYRGPYEQYF. The CDR3, as DNA: TGTGCCAGCAGTTACTATCGGGGGCCCTACGAGCAGTACTTC.

The chain recombines TRBV27 with TRBJ2-3; 8 nucleotides match TRBD1. This CDR3 is built from 14 residues. The V gene's germline CDR1 is MNHEY and CDR2 SMNVEV (reference sequence). The V gene end was trimmed by 8 bases and the J gene end by 0 bases; junction bases not matched to a gene: 4. The CDR3 region is CASRRGPSTDTQYF. Here the CDR3 DNA reads TGTGCCAGCCGCAGGGGGCCAAGCACAGATACGCAGTATTTT.

The CDR3 DNA reads TGTGCCAGCAGCTTAGCGGGGAGTAAAGTGGCCGCCTACGAGCAGTACTTC. Translating gives CASSLAGSKVAAYEQYF. This sequence joins TRBV7-9 and TRBJ2-7; D possibly corresponds to TRBD2 (5 bases). Per germline, CDR1 SEHNR and CDR2 FQNEAQ (reference sequence). Trimming removed 0 bases from V and 2 bases from J, with 17 bases in between. The CDR3 spans 17 residues.

V and J are TRBV11-2 and TRBJ2-7; possible D gene TRBD2, 9 bases. V dropped 1 base and J dropped 0 bases, with 22 bases sitting between them. The CDR3 runs to 19 residues. Germline V lookup: CDR1 SGHAT, CDR2 FQNNGV. The CDR3 loop is CASSLGQGAVTSGSYEQYF. In nucleotides, the CDR3 is TGTGCCAGCAGCTTAGGGCAGGGGGCTGTGACTAGCGGCTCCTACGAGCAGTACTTC.

The chain couples TRBV9 to TRBJ1-1; D uncertain. The CDR3 has 15 amino acids. Trimming shortened V by 3 bases and J by 0 bases, and 12 bases separated the two germline ends. Germline CDR1 reads SGDLS; CDR2 reads YYNGEE. The CDR3 spells CASSASSHMNTEAFF. Here the CDR3 DNA reads TGTGCCAGCAGCGCGAGTAGCCACATGAACACTGAAGCTTTCTTT. Together with reference TRBV9 and TRBJ1-1, the CDR3 gives the full variable domain: DSGVTQTPKHLITATGQRVTLRCSPRSGDLSVYWYQQSLDQGLQFLIQYYNGEERAKGNILERFSAQQFPDLHSELNLSSLELGDSALYFCASSASSHMNTEAFFGQGTRLTVV.

This clone has only one observation. The DNA of the CDR3 is TGTGCCAGCAGCTACCTAAACACAGATACGCAGTATTTT. This codes for CASSYLNTDTQYF. The chain couples TRBV6-5 to TRBJ2-3; no definite D call. Trimming removed 6 bases from V and 2 bases from J, with 9 bases in between. This CDR3 contains 13 residues. Germline loops: CDR1 MNHEY, CDR2 SVGAGI.

This chain uses TRBV11-3 with TRBJ2-7; no definite D call. CDR3 size: 13 residues. CDR1 and CDR2 from the germline V gene are SGHNT and YENEEA. The ends were cut back, 0 bases at V and 2 bases at J, with 5 bases in the middle. CDR3: CASSLDGTYEQYF. The CDR3 DNA follows: TGTGCCAGCAGCTTAGATGGGACCTACGAGCAGTACTTC.

The chain joins TRBV11-2 to TRBJ2-3, with a possible D match to TRBD2 (7 bases). The V gene's germline CDR1 is SGHAT and CDR2 FQNNGV. V lost 1 base and J 6 bases, leaving 14 bases between the germline ends. CDR3 length: 15 residues. This CDR3 is CASSLVRGGPDTQYF. The DNA for the CDR3 is TGTGCCAGCAGCTTAGTCAGGGGAGGGCCTGATACGCAGTATTTT.

This chain links TRBV28 with TRBJ2-3; 8 nucleotides line up with TRBD1. The trim removed 2 bases at V and 7 bases at J, leaving 5 bases unmatched. The germline CDR1 and CDR2 sequences are MDHEN and SYDVKM. This CDR3 has 14 amino acids. This CDR3 reads CASSLRTGRNTQYF. The CDR3 bases are TGTGCCAGCAGTTTAAGGACAGGGCGAAATACGCAGTATTTT.

The chain uses TRBV27 and TRBJ2-3, with TRBD2 matching 7 bases. Per germline, CDR1 MNHEY and CDR2 SMNVEV (reference sequence). The CDR3 runs to 15 residues. V trimming: 6 bases; J trimming: 6 bases; junction bases outside the gene matches: 12. The CDR3 DNA is TGTGCCAGCAGCCACTGGGGGAGCGGGATTGATACGCAGTATTTT. This sequence encodes CASSHWGSGIDTQYF.

This chain uses TRBV29-1 with TRBJ2-1; possibly TRBD2 for D (5 bases). This CDR3 region has 12 residues. Trimming took off 6 bases at V and 6 bases at J, with 12 bases between the two ends. Germline V gene data show CDR1 as SQVTM and CDR2 as ANQGSEA. The CDR3 coding sequence is TGCAGCGTCAAAAGCCGGGGCAATGAGCAGTTCTTC. Translation: CSVKSRGNEQFF.

The J gene is TRBJ2-7, the V gene TRBV27; D tentatively fits TRBD1 or TRBD2 (5 bases each). Trimming shortened V by 4 bases and J by 2 bases, and 12 bases separated the two germline ends. The CDR3 has 14 residues. Germline-derived CDR1 and CDR2 are MNHEY and SMNVEV (reference sequence). CDR3: CASSWGRGTYEQYF. CDR3 DNA: TGTGCCAGCAGTTGGGGACGGGGAACCTACGAGCAGTACTTC.

This sequence joins TRBV4-3 and TRBJ1-2; TRBD1 matches 9 bases. The CDR3 consists of 16 residues. Trimming cost V 0 bases and J 6 bases; bases outside gene matches: 8. CDR1 and CDR2 from the germline V gene are LGHNA and YSLEER. The CDR3 DNA is TGCGCCAGCAGCCAAGATTCCTCCGGGACAGGGAATGGCTACACCTTC. This encodes CASSQDSSGTGNGYTF.

The V and J genes are TRBV27 and TRBJ2-7; D gene uncertain. Germline V gene sequence: CDR1 MNHEY, CDR2 SMNVEV (reference sequence). V was cut by 6 bases and J by 3 bases, with 15 bases left in between. CDR3 size: 14 residues. The CDR3 coding sequence is TGTGCCAGCAGCTCATGGGCAAAAGGCTACGAGCAGTACTTC. Amino acids: CASSSWAKGYEQYF.

This clone has only a few counts. The chain recombines TRBV19 with TRBJ1-5, with D maybe TRBD1 (5 bases). Looked up from germline, CDR1 is LNHDA and CDR2 is SQIVND (reference sequence). This CDR3 comprises 12 residues. Trimming shortened V by 8 bases and J by 6 bases, and 11 bases separated the two germline ends. Here the CDR3 DNA reads TGTGCCAGTGGGCAGGGTAGTCAGCCCCAGCATTTT. Its protein is CASGQGSQPQHF.

The chain is built from TRBV4-2 and TRBJ2-7; D remains unclear. Germline CDR1 is LGHNA and CDR2 is YNFKEQ. Trimming stripped 3 bases from V and 1 base from J, with 16 bases between. The CDR3 spans 16 residues. The CDR3 sequence: CASSQKGALQSYEQYF. The CDR3 DNA reads TGTGCCAGCAGCCAGAAGGGTGCTCTCCAATCCTACGAGCAGTACTTC.

Concerning this clone: Other nucleotide sequences in the sample specify the same CDR3. The V and J genes are TRBV9 and TRBJ2-1; a possible D gene is TRBD2 (6 bases). This CDR3 has 16 residues. Trimming cost V 0 bases and J 0 bases, with 10 bases left between them. Per the germline V gene, CDR1 is SGDLS and CDR2 is YYNGEE. The CDR3 loop reads CASSVAGTDSYNEQFF. The CDR3 DNA reads as TGTGCCAGCAGCGTAGCCGGGACTGACTCCTACAATGAGCAGTTCTTC.

The gene calls are TRBV7-9 and TRBJ2-3, with D possibly matching TRBD1 (6 bases). The V gene lost 1 base and the J gene lost 5 bases, with 19 bases spanning the gap. Germline V CDR1 and CDR2: SEHNR, FQNEAQ (reference sequence). The CDR3 extends over 17 amino acids. The DNA of the CDR3 is TGTGCCAGCAGCTTAGGTCAGGGGCGCCCCGGAGTAGATACGCAGTATTTT. Translating gives CASSLGQGRPGVDTQYF.

The chain combines TRBV2 with TRBJ2-1; D perhaps matches TRBD2 (6 bases). Trimming stripped 0 bases from V and 3 bases from J, with 9 bases between. This CDR3 comprises 15 residues. Germline V lookup: CDR1 SNHLY, CDR2 FYNNEI. The CDR3 DNA follows: TGTGCCAGCAGTGAAGCGAGCGGGCTCTACAATGAGCAGTTCTTC. Residues: CASSEASGLYNEQFF.

The chain employs TRBV11-1 and TRBJ2-1; 9 nucleotides line up with TRBD1. V shed 5 bases and J 4 bases; nucleotides not matched to a gene: 6. The CDR3 runs 15 residues. Germline CDR1 is SGHAT and CDR2 is FQDESV (reference sequence). The CDR3 DNA reads as TGTGCCAGCAGCCCTCACAGGGGGCTGTACAATGAGCAGTTCTTC. The encoded protein is CASSPHRGLYNEQFF.

The chain carries TRBV29-1 and TRBJ1-1; D unclear. The CDR3 is 10 amino acids. Per germline, CDR1 SQVTM and CDR2 ANQGSEA. V lost 8 bases and J 5 bases, leaving 9 bases between the germline ends. CDR3 in DNA: TGCAGCCACTTGGGTACTGAAGCTTTCTTT. Amino acid sequence: CSHLGTEAFF.

About this clone itself: Sequence at one end of the junction differs from germline and may be a read error. The chain recombines TRBV7-8 with TRBJ2-7; D is possibly TRBD2 (5 bases). Germline V CDR1 and CDR2: SGHVS, FQNEAQ. This CDR3 is built from 11 residues. The CDR3 here is CASSLGSGRFF. CDR3 DNA: TGTGCCAGCAGCTTAGGGAGCGGACGATTCTTC.

The V call is TRBV9, the J call TRBJ2-3; D not certain. The CDR3 spans 15 residues. V lost 3 bases and J 0 bases, leaving 11 bases between the germline ends. CDR1 and CDR2 (germline): SGDLS, YYNGEE. The CDR3 protein is CASSASHTSTDTQYF. The DNA of the CDR3 is TGTGCCAGCAGCGCGAGCCATACTAGCACAGATACGCAGTATTTT.

V gene TRBV15 combines with J gene TRBJ2-1; D unclear. CDR1 and CDR2 (germline): LNHNV, YYDKDF (reference sequence). V was cut by 3 bases and J by 8 bases, with 17 bases left in between. CDR3 length: 15 residues. DNA for the CDR3: TGTGCCACCAGCAGTGGGTTCCTTTCAGCCCATGAGCAGTTCTTC. It codes for CATSSGFLSAHEQFF. The full variable domain, with the rest looked up from reference TRBV15 and TRBJ2-1, is DAMVIQNPRYQVTQFGKPVTLSCSQTLNHNVMYWYQQKSSQAPKLLFHYYDKDFNNEADTPDNFQSRRPNTSFCFLDIRSPGLGDTAMYLCATSSGFLSAHEQFFGPGTRLTVL.

The chain couples TRBV6-6 to TRBJ2-7, with 7 positions matching TRBD2. Germline V gives CDR1 MNHNY, CDR2 SVGAGI (reference sequence). J was trimmed by 5 bases and V by 10 bases; bases with no gene match: 11. CDR3 length: 13 amino acids. The CDR3 here is CATTPGGVNEQYF. Written as DNA, the CDR3 is TGTGCCACAACGCCGGGAGGTGTTAACGAGCAGTACTTC.